This T cell receptor beta chain was captured in a study of cytomegalovirus exposure and HLA in healthy donors. With regard to this clone: Its antigen is undetermined.

With 60 Vbeta and 13 Jbeta primers, the PCR was carried out. Assay used: immunoSEQ multiplex PCR; TCRdb lists only in-frame clones, some missing. The repertoire has 250,000 or so clones, over 65% of them found once; the top ten carry roughly 1.3%. Findings and limits, study-wide: For TCR beta chains, V- and J-gene trimming was later linked to a missense DCLRE1C variant. Equally common other TCR beta chains were less clonally expanded than HLA-associated ones, a later analysis found. Cytomegalovirus association was assigned to some 160 TCR beta chains.

From germline, CDR1 is MGHRA and CDR2 YSYEKL. V trimming: 1 base; J trimming: 4 bases; junction bases outside the gene matches: 1. CDR3 size: 15 residues. For this donor, CMV serostatus was not recorded. The TCR was taken from a human donor in good health. The J gene is TRBJ1-4, the V gene TRBV4-1, with 9 bases that match TRBD1. Sequenced material: PBMCs. For the CDR3, the DNA is TGCGCCAGCAGCCAAGGGGACAGGGATAATGAAAAACTGTTTTTT. It encodes CASSQGDRDNEKLFF.